The T cell receptor (beta chain) under discussion was sequenced for a study of somatic mutations in cytotoxic T cells in rheumatoid arthritis. The germline CDR1 and CDR2 sequences are SGHAT and FQNNGV. Trimming left V 1 base short and J 6 bases short, with 4 bases between. The CDR3 is 11 residues long. Assay: immunoSEQ multiplex PCR; the TCRdb copy retains only in-frame clones and omits some. This table holds fewer than 15,000 clones, more than 65% found once. The sequenced material came from CD8+ T cells sorted from blood. The TCR sequence derives from an adult with rheumatoid arthritis. This chain joins TRBV11-2 and TRBJ2-7; D not resolved. The CDR3 nucleotides are TGTGCCAGCAGCTTAGTTTTCGAGCAGTACTTC. It translates to CASSLVFEQYF.